The rows below give T cell receptor beta chains drawn from one sample of a study of cytomegalovirus exposure and HLA in healthy donors. Clones were read by immunoSEQ multiplex PCR, and TCRdb kept only the in-frame ones, dropping some. The sample holds about 400,000 clones, just over 85% seen once. The sequencing input was PBMCs. Receptors originate from a woman between 18 and 29 years old in good health and CMV-seronegative. Each CDR3 is given with its conserved first and last residue. A D gene is named only where the DNA matches it firmly. Where a row states a size, it is once, few, many or the class of an expanded clone; other rows omit it.

V	D	J	size	DNA	CDR3
TRBV2	.	TRBJ2-7	.	TGTGCCAGCTTAGGGGGAAACGAGCAGTACTTC	CASLGGNEQYF
TRBV30	.	TRBJ1-5	.	TGTGCCTGGAGTGCCTTAGGACAAGCCTATAGCAATCAGCCCCAGCATTTT	CAWSALGQAYSNQPQHF
TRBV11-2	TRBD1	TRBJ1-2	.	TGTGCCAGCAGCCTGACAGGGGAAGGCTACACCTTC	CASSLTGEGYTF
TRBV5-4	TRBD1	TRBJ1-2	.	TGTGCCAGCAGCTCCCGGGACAGGGCTCCCTTTAACTATGGCTACACCTTC	CASSSRDRAPFNYGYTF
TRBV25-1	.	TRBJ2-7	few	TGTGCCAGCAGTGCCGCTGTAGATCAGTACTTC	CASSAAVDQYF
TRBV27	.	TRBJ1-1	.	TGTGCCAGCAGTAGATCTTTGGGGGGTGAAGCTTTCTTT	CASSRSLGGEAFF
TRBV6-6	.	TRBJ1-5	.	TGTGCCAGCAGTTACTCAGGGGAAGGGTGGCAGCCCCAGCATTTT	CASSYSGEGWQPQHF
TRBV30	.	TRBJ1-1	.	TGTGCCTGGAGTTTAAACACTGAAGCTTTCTTT	CAWSLNTEAFF
TRBV28	.	TRBJ2-7	medium-sized	TGTGCCAGCAGCAGACTGGGAGTGGAGCAGTACTTC	CASSRLGVEQYF
TRBV30	.	TRBJ1-2	.	TGTGCCTGGAGTAGGGACATGTGGGGGAGCGGCTACACCTTC	CAWSRDMWGSGYTF
TRBV28	TRBD1	TRBJ1-2	once	TGTGCCAGCAACCTCTCAGGGACAGCTTATGGCTACACCTTC	CASNLSGTAYGYTF